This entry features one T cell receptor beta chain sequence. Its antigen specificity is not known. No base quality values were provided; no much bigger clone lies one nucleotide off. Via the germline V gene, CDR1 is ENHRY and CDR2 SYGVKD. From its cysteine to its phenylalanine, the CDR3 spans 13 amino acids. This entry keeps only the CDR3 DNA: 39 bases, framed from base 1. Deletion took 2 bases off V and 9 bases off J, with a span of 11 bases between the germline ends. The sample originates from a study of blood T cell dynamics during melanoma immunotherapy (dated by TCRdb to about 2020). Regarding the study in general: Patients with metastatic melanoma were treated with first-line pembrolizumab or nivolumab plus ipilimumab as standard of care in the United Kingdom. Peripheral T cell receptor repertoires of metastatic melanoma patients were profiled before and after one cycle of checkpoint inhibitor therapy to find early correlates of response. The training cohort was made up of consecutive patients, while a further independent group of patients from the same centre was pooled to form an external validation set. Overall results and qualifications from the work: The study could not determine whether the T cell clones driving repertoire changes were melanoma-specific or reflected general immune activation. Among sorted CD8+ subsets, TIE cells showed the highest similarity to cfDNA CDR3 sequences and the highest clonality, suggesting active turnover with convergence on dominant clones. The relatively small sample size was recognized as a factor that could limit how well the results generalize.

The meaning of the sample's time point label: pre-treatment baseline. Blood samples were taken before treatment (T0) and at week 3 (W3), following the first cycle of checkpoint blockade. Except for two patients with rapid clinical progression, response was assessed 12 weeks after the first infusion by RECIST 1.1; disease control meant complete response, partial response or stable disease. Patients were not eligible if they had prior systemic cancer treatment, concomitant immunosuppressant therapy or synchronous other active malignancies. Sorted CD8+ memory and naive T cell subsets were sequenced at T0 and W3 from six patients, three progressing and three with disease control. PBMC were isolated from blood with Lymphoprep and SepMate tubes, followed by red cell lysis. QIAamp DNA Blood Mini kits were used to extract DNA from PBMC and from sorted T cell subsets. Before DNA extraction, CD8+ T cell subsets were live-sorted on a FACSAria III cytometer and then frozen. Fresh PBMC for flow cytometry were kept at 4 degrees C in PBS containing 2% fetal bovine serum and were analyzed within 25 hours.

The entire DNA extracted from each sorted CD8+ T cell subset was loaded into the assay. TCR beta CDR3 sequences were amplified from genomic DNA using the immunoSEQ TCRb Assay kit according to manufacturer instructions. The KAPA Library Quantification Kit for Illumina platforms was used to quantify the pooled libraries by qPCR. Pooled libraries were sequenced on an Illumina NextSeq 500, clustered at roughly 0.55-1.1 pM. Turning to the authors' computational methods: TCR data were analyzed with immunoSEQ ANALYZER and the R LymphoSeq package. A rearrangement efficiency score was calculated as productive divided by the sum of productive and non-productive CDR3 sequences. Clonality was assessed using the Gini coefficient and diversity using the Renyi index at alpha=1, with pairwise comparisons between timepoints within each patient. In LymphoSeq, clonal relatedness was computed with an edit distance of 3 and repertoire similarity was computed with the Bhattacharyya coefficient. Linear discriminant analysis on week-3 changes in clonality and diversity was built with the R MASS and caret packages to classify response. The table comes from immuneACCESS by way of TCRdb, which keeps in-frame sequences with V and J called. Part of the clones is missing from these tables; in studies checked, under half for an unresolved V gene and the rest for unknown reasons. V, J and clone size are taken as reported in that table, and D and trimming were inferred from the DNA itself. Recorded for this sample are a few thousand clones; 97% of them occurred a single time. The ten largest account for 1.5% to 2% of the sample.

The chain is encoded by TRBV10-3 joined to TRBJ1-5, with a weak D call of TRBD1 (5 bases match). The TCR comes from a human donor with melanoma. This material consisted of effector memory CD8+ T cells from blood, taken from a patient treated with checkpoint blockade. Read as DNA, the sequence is TGTGCCATCAGTGAGGCGCAGGGTCCGCCCCAGCATTTT. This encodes CAISEAQGPPQHF.